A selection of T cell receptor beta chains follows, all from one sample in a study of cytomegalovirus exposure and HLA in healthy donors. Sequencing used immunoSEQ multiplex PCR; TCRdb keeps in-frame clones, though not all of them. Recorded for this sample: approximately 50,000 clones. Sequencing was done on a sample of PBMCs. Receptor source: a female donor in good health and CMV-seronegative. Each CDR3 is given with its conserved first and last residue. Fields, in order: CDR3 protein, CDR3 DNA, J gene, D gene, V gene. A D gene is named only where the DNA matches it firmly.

CASSLDRGTYNEQFF	TGTGCCAGCAGCTTGGACAGGGGGACCTACAATGAGCAGTTCTTC	TRBJ2-1	TRBD1	TRBV5-4
CASSKLAGTDTQYF	TGTGCCAGCAGTAAGCTAGCGGGCACAGATACGCAGTATTTT	TRBJ2-3	TRBD2	TRBV6-5
CSVGAGARNTEAFF	TGCAGCGTTGGCGCAGGGGCCCGGAACACTGAAGCTTTCTTT	TRBJ1-1	.	TRBV29-1
CASSQGHHSYNEQFF	TGCGCCAGCAGCCAAGGGCACCACTCCTACAATGAGCAGTTCTTC	TRBJ2-1	.	TRBV4-1
CSVPSPGRTGEQYF	TGCAGCGTCCCCTCCCCAGGAAGGACAGGCGAGCAGTACTTC	TRBJ2-7	TRBD1	TRBV29-1
CASSLGQGVPMNTEAFF	TGCGCCAGCAGCCTCGGACAGGGAGTCCCAATGAACACTGAAGCTTTCTTT	TRBJ1-1	TRBD1	TRBV5-1
CASSFRGSPQYF	TGTGCCAGCAGTTTCAGAGGCTCGCCCCAGTACTTC	TRBJ2-5	.	TRBV27
CASSFQTGGGSNEQFF	TGTGCCAGCAGCTTCCAGACAGGGGGCGGCTCAAATGAGCAGTTCTTC	TRBJ2-1	TRBD1	TRBV5-6
CASSQDLASQGAGGYTF	TGCGCCAGCAGCCAAGATCTTGCTAGTCAGGGGGCTGGTGGCTACACCTTC	TRBJ1-2	TRBD1	TRBV4-3
CASRKRLATQETQYF	TGCGCCAGCCGCAAAAGACTAGCAACACAAGAGACCCAGTACTTC	TRBJ2-5	TRBD2	TRBV5-1
CASSYDHQGGNSPLHF	TGTGCCAGCAGTTACGATCACCAGGGGGGTAATTCACCCCTCCACTTT	TRBJ1-6	TRBD1	TRBV6-5
CASSPRGTSGRITHSNTGELFF	TGCGCCAGCAGCCCCCGGGGGACTAGCGGGAGGATTACTCATTCGAACACCGGGGAGCTGTTTTTT	TRBJ2-2	TRBD2	TRBV10-1
CASSPTGGYEQYF	TGTGCCAGCAGCCCTACAGGGGGCTACGAGCAGTACTTC	TRBJ2-7	TRBD1	TRBV7-2
CASSPGPLYGYTF	TGTGCCAGCTCACCGGGGCCCCTCTATGGCTACACCTTC	TRBJ1-2	.	TRBV18
CASSFEEFNEQFF	TGTGCCAGCAGCTTTGAGGAGTTCAATGAGCAGTTCTTC	TRBJ2-1	.	TRBV7-2
CATSRGTGAIQETQYF	TGTGCCACCAGCAGGGGGACAGGGGCCATTCAAGAGACCCAGTACTTC	TRBJ2-5	TRBD1	TRBV15
CASSADWTVTYEQYF	TGCGCCAGCAGCGCTGATTGGACTGTAACCTACGAGCAGTACTTC	TRBJ2-7	.	TRBV5-1
CASSPEGGSSYNEQFF	TGTGCCAGCAGCCCCGAGGGCGGAAGCTCCTACAATGAGCAGTTCTTC	TRBJ2-1	.	TRBV7-9
CASTQCRDSAEKLFF	TGTGCCAGCACCCAATGCCGGGACAGTGCGGAAAAACTGTTTTTT	TRBJ1-4	TRBD1	TRBV6-7
CASSLRASGSRNEQFF	TGTGCCAGCAGCTTACGGGCTAGCGGGAGTAGAAATGAGCAGTTCTTC	TRBJ2-1	TRBD2	TRBV7-9
CASSEILRTGGQFF	TGTGCCAGCAGTGAAATCTTGCGGACAGGGGGGCAGTTCTTC	TRBJ2-1	TRBD1	TRBV6-1
CAGWGLGAFF	TGTGCCGGTTGGGGACTCGGAGCTTTCTTT	TRBJ1-1	.	TRBV30
CASSWGGYTEAFF	TGTGCCAGCAGCTGGGGCGGCTACACTGAAGCTTTCTTT	TRBJ1-1	.	TRBV14
CASSWGTSGRYEQYF	TGTGCCAGCAGCTGGGGGACTAGCGGGAGGTACGAGCAGTACTTC	TRBJ2-7	TRBD2	TRBV5-4
CSDGKGDEKLFF	TGCAGCGATGGAAAGGGAGATGAAAAACTGTTTTTT	TRBJ1-4	.	TRBV29-1
CAWSIPLTGVSNQPQHF	TGTGCCTGGAGTATCCCCTTGACAGGGGTAAGCAATCAGCCCCAGCATTTT	TRBJ1-5	TRBD1	TRBV30
CASIVRGQGGSEQFF	TGTGCCAGCATCGTCCGCGGACAGGGAGGAAGTGAGCAGTTCTTC	TRBJ2-1	TRBD1	TRBV5-8
CASSYSTGTYEQYF	TGTGCCAGCAGTTACTCGACGGGTACCTACGAGCAGTACTTC	TRBJ2-7	.	TRBV6-5
CASSPSTGVYEQYF	TGTGCCAGCAGCCCGTCGACAGGAGTCTACGAGCAGTACTTC	TRBJ2-7	.	TRBV5-6
CASMPGQNYGYTF	TGTGCCAGCATGCCGGGACAGAACTATGGCTACACCTTC	TRBJ1-2	TRBD1	TRBV6-1
CASSPGLASYNEQFF	TGTGCCAGCAGCCCAGGACTAGCGTCCTACAATGAGCAGTTCTTC	TRBJ2-1	TRBD2	TRBV4-2
CASSIGNSPLHF	TGTGCCAGTAGTATCGGGAATTCACCCCTCCACTTT	TRBJ1-6	.	TRBV19
CASSRGGSGTEAFF	TGTGCCAGTAGTCGTGGGGGCAGTGGCACTGAAGCTTTCTTT	TRBJ1-1	.	TRBV19
CASKGLAGGTDTQYF	TGTGCCAGCAAGGGACTAGCGGGAGGGACAGATACGCAGTATTTT	TRBJ2-3	TRBD2	TRBV6-1
CASSPKDTSGNTIYF	TGTGCCAGCAGCCCGAAGGACACCTCTGGAAACACCATATATTTT	TRBJ1-3	.	TRBV9
CSATFGNEQFF	TGCAGTGCTACCTTCGGGAATGAGCAGTTCTTC	TRBJ2-1	.	TRBV20-1
CASSVVGTSQNEQFF	TGTGCCAGCAGCGTAGTTGGGACTAGCCAAAATGAGCAGTTCTTC	TRBJ2-1	TRBD2	TRBV9
CASSQLDRSSPLHF	TGCGCCAGCAGCCAATTGGACAGATCTTCACCCCTCCACTTT	TRBJ1-6	.	TRBV4-1
CASSHRSGRDTQYF	TGTGCCAGCAGCCACCGATCCGGGAGGGACACGCAGTATTTT	TRBJ2-3	TRBD2	TRBV5-4
CASSDSSGETQYF	TGTGCCAGCAGTGATAGTAGCGGAGAGACCCAGTACTTC	TRBJ2-5	.	TRBV6-1
CASSLRTSGVGGKYF	TGTGCCAGCAGTTTAAGGACTAGCGGTGTTGGAGGGAAGTACTTC	TRBJ2-7	TRBD2	TRBV28
CSVEGEPGTGKTEAFF	TGCAGCGTTGAAGGTGAGCCAGGGACAGGGAAAACTGAAGCTTTCTTT	TRBJ1-1	TRBD1	TRBV29-1
CSVVSGGAARFF	TGCAGCGTTGTTAGCGGGGGGGCCGCGCGGTTCTTC	TRBJ2-1	TRBD2	TRBV29-1
CASSPRQTSGGAGGNTQYF	TGTGCCAGCAGCCCACGTCAGACTAGCGGGGGGGCCGGGGGGAATACGCAGTATTTT	TRBJ2-3	TRBD2	TRBV4-2
CASSQEPQGSGNTIYF	TGCGCCAGCAGCCAAGAGCCCCAGGGATCCGGAAACACCATATATTTT	TRBJ1-3	.	TRBV4-3
CAWNRDYGYTF	TGTGCCTGGAACAGGGACTATGGCTACACCTTC	TRBJ1-2	.	TRBV30
CASSLGSGGVTYEQYF	TGCGCCAGCAGCCTTGGTAGCGGGGGAGTGACCTACGAGCAGTACTTC	TRBJ2-7	TRBD2	TRBV4-1
CASSLNPRGDSGGGTQYF	TGTGCCAGCAGCTTAAATCCCAGAGGTGACAGCGGGGGCGGGACCCAGTACTTC	TRBJ2-5	TRBD2	TRBV7-2
CASSGTSGSSDNEQFF	TGTGCCAGCAGTGGGACTAGCGGGAGCTCCGACAATGAGCAGTTCTTC	TRBJ2-1	TRBD2	TRBV6-1
CSVDPRTGMNTEAFF	TGCAGCGTTGACCCAAGGACAGGCATGAACACTGAAGCTTTCTTT	TRBJ1-1	TRBD1	TRBV29-1
CASSVDRAHYGYTF	TGTGCCAGCAGCGTAGACAGGGCGCACTATGGCTACACCTTC	TRBJ1-2	TRBD1	TRBV11-1
CASRTGTGNTEAFF	TGCGCCAGCAGAACCGGGACAGGGAACACTGAAGCTTTCTTT	TRBJ1-1	TRBD1	TRBV5-1
CASSPGLAQETQYF	TGTGCCAGCAGTCCGGGACTAGCGCAAGAGACCCAGTACTTC	TRBJ2-5	TRBD2	TRBV6-5
CASSQQGWNQPQHF	TGTGCCAGCAGCCAACAGGGGTGGAATCAGCCCCAGCATTTT	TRBJ1-5	TRBD1	TRBV7-6
CASSRTADNEQFF	TGTGCCAGTAGTAGGACAGCGGACAATGAGCAGTTCTTC	TRBJ2-1	.	TRBV19
CASSPGIHNQPQHF	TGTGCCAGCAGCCCGGGGATCCACAATCAGCCCCAGCATTTT	TRBJ1-5	.	TRBV6-1
CASSLATSGKDEQYF	TGTGCCAGCAGTTTAGCGACTAGCGGGAAGGACGAGCAGTACTTC	TRBJ2-7	TRBD2	TRBV27
CAWSVNGRGRNEKLFF	TGTGCCTGGAGTGTCAACGGAAGAGGCAGAAATGAAAAACTGTTTTTT	TRBJ1-4	.	TRBV30
CAFTLGGFNQPQHF	TGTGCCTTTACACTGGGGGGATTCAATCAGCCCCAGCATTTT	TRBJ1-5	.	TRBV30